This T cell receptor beta chain is drawn from a study of neoadjuvant anti-PD-1 for oral cavity cancer. This clone was counted between two and nine times. The CDR3 totals 13 residues. With 4 bases clipped from V and 2 bases from J, the junction kept 3 bases outside the gene matches. CDR1 GTSNPN and CDR2 SVGIG come from the germline V gene (reference sequence). The table came from immunoSEQ multiplex PCR; TCRdb's copy has only in-frame clones and leaves some out. The sample yields 40,000 to 50,000 clones, 65% to 80% seen once. Time point specified: after neoadjuvant nivolumab, at surgical resection. Patients were newly diagnosed with stage II-IVA oral cavity squamous cell carcinoma without prior systemic or radiation treatment.

This chain connects TRBV30 to TRBJ2-7, with 9 bases identical to TRBD1. The receptor's source is a person aged 35-79 years with oral cavity squamous cell carcinoma. The material sequenced was PBMCs, taken after nivolumab (anti-PD-1) treatment. CDR3 protein: CAWTGQGTYEQYF. The DNA for the CDR3 is TGTGCCTGGACGGGACAGGGTACCTACGAGCAGTACTTC.